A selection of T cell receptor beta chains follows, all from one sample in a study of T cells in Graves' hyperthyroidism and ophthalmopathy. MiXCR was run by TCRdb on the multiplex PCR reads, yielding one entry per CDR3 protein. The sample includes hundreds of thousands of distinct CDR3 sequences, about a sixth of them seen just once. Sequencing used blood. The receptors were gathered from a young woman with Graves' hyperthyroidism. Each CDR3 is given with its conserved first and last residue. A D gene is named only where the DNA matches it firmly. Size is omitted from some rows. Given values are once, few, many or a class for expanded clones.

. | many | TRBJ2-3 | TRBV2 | TGTGCCAGCATACCCGAAACAGCGGGTGCAGATACGCAGTATTTT | CASIPETAGADTQYF
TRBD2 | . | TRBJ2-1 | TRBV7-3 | TGTGCCAGCAGATTAACGGGGGGGGAAAACAATGAGCAGTTCTTC | CASRLTGGENNEQFF
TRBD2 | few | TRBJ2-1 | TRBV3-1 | TGTGCCAGCAGCCAACAACTAGCGGGGTCCTACAATGAGCAGTTCTTC | CASSQQLAGSYNEQFF
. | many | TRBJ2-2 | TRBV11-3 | TGTGCCAGCAGCTCTGGGATCGGGGGCGGGGAGCTGTTTTTT | CASSSGIGGGELFF
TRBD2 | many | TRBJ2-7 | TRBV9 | TGTGCCAGCAGCGCCCACTCCGGGACTAGTTCCTACGAGCAGTACTTC | CASSAHSGTSSYEQYF
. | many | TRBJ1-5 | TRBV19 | TGTGCCAGTAGTATAGAGAGGACGGCCGGCGGGAGCAATCAGCCCCAGCATTTT | CASSIERTAGGSNQPQHF
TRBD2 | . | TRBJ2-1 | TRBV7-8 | TGTGCCAGCAGCTTAGTCCGCCTAGCGGGAGATGGATGGAATGAGCAGTTCTTC | CASSLVRLAGDGWNEQFF
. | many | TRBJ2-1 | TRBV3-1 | TGTGCCAGCAGCCCTAGCGTGACTGATTGGGATGAGCAGTTCTTC | CASSPSVTDWDEQFF
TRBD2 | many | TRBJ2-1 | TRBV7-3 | TGTGCCAGCAGCTTCGGCGGGAGGGGGGCTGATGAGCAGTTCTTC | CASSFGGRGADEQFF
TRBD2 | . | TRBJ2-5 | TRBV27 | TGTGCCAGCAGCTTTAGCGGGAGGAACGCTCGGGAGACCCAGTACTTC | CASSFSGRNARETQYF
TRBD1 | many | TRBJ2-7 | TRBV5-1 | TGTGCCAGCAGCTTAGGGGACAGAGGCTACGAGCAGTACTTC | CASSLGDRGYEQYF
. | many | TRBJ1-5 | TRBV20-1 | TGCAGTGCTAGAGCGGGAAATCAGCCCCAGCATTTT | CSARAGNQPQHF
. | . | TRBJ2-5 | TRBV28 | TGTGCCAGCAGGGATCGATGGGAGACCCAGTACTTC | CASRDRWETQYF
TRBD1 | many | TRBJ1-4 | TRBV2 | TGTGCCAGCAGTGAAGCGGAGGACAGGGATGAAAAACTGTTTTTT | CASSEAEDRDEKLFF
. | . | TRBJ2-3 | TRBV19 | TGTGCCAGTAGTGCCTCCCACACAGATACGCAGTATTTT | CASSASHTDTQYF
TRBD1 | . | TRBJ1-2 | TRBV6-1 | TGTGCCAGCAGTGACCGACAGGGTGGTGACTATGGCTACACCTTC | CASSDRQGGDYGYTF
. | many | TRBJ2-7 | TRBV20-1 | TGCAGTCTAGGGGAGGATCACGAGCAGTACTTC | CSLGEDHEQYF
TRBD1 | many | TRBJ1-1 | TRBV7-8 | TGTGCCAGCAGCCCCGGACAGGCCGAAGCTTTCTTT | CASSPGQAEAFF
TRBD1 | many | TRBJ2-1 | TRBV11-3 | TGTGCCAGCAGCGCACCCGGGACAGGGACCCTTGAGCAGTTCTTC | CASSAPGTGTLEQFF
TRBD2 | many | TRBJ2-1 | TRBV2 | TGTGCCAGCAGGGGGGGAGGGGTCTACAATGAGCAGTTCTTC | CASRGGGVYNEQFF
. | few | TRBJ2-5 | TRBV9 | TGTGCCAGCAGCGTCCAGGTGGGGGGAATGGGGACCCAGTACTTC | CASSVQVGGMGTQYF
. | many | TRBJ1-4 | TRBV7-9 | TGTGCCAGCAGCCCGATCTCCGGGTCTGGGGGTGAAAAACTGTTTTTT | CASSPISGSGGEKLFF
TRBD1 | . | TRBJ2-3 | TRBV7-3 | TGTGCCAGCAGCTCGGGACAGGGGGTAACAGATACGCAGTATTTT | CASSSGQGVTDTQYF
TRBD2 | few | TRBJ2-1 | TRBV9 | TGTGCCAGCAGCGCGGGACTAGCGGGAGGGCCGGGTGAGCAGTTCTTC | CASSAGLAGGPGEQFF
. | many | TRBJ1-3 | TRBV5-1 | TGCGCCAGCAGCTTGGATGGCATGCCTGGAAACACCATATATTTT | CASSLDGMPGNTIYF
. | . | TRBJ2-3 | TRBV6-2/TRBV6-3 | TGTGCCAGCAGCGCCCCGATGGGGGGGGGGGGCCCCCCAGATACGCAGTATTTT | CASSAPMGGGGPPDTQYF
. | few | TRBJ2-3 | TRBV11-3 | TGTGCCAGCAGCTTCCTCTGGACCGAGGGACCGGATACGCAGTATTTT | CASSFLWTEGPDTQYF
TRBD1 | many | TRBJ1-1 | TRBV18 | TGTGCCAGCTCACCACCGGGACAGGGCCTGAACACTGAAGCTTTCTTT | CASSPPGQGLNTEAFF
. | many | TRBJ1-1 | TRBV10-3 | TGTGCCGTCCAGGCAGGGATGAACACTGAAGCTTTCTTT | CAVQAGMNTEAFF
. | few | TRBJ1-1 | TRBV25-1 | TGTGCCAGCACCGACCTCTTTAACACTGAAGCTTTCTTT | CASTDLFNTEAFF
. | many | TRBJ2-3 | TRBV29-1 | TGCAGCGTACAAGCTCACACAGATACGCAGTATTTT | CSVQAHTDTQYF
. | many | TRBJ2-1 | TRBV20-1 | TGCAGTGCTAGAAAAAGCGGCCCCTTGGCGCATGAGCAGTTCTTC | CSARKSGPLAHEQFF
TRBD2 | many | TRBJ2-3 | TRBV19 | TGTGCCAGTAGTACCCTGCGGGAGGGATACACAGATACGCAGTATTTT | CASSTLREGYTDTQYF
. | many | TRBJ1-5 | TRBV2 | TGTGCCAGCCACCGTGAAACCAATCAGCCCCAGCATTTT | CASHRETNQPQHF
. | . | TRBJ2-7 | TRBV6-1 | TGTGCCAGCAGTGAAATGTGGACCGGCTACGAGCAGTACTTC | CASSEMWTGYEQYF
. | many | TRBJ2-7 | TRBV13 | TGTGCCAGCAGCTTAATCCCCTACGAGCAGTACTTC | CASSLIPYEQYF
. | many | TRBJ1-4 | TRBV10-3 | TGTGCCATCAGTGAGTCAGAGGGAGAAAAACTGTTTTTT | CAISESEGEKLFF
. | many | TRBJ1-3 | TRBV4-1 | TGCGCCAGCAGCCAAGAGTGGAGCTCTGGAAACACCATATATTTT | CASSQEWSSGNTIYF
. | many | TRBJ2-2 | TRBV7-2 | TGTGCCAGCAGCTTAGTCCTAGCTATCGGGGAGCTGTTTTTT | CASSLVLAIGELFF
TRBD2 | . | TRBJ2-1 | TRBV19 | TGTGCCAGTAGTATAGTAGCGGGGTCGGCGGATGAGCAGTTCTTC | CASSIVAGSADEQFF
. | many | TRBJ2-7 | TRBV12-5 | TGTGCTAGTGGTTTGGTCCGTAGAGAGCAGTACTTC | CASGLVRREQYF
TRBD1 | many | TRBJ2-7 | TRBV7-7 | TGTGCTAGCAGCGAGGGGACAGTCTACGAGCAGTACTTC | CASSEGTVYEQYF
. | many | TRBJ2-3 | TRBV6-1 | TGTGCCAGCATCAGGGTTTTCACAGATACGCAGTATTTT | CASIRVFTDTQYF
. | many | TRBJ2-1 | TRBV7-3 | TGTGCCAGCAGCTTAGATGAGGGTCTACGTCAGTTCTTC | CASSLDEGLRQFF
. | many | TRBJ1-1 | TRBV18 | TGTGCCAGCTCACTAGTCAGGGGAGAGACTGAAGCTTTCTTT | CASSLVRGETEAFF
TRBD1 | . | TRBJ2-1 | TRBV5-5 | TGTGCCAGCAGCTTGGGTGGGACAGGGGTCAATGAGCAGTTCTTC | CASSLGGTGVNEQFF
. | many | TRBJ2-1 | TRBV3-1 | TGTGCCAGCAGCCCGGGACCGGGGAACAATGAGCAGTTCTTC | CASSPGPGNNEQFF
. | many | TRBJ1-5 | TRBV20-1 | TGCAGTGGCCAGAGCGGGACAAGTAATCAGCCCCAGCATTTT | CSGQSGTSNQPQHF
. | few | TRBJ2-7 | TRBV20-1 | TGCAGTGCTAGTAAGGGGGGCGAGCAGTACTTC | CSASKGGEQYF
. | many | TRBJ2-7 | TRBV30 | TGTGCCTGGAGTGGCGCGGACGAGCAGTACTTC | CAWSGADEQYF
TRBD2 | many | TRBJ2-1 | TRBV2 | TGTGCCAGCAGCCGCCTCTCTAGCGGGGGAAGCTCCTACAATGAGCAGTTCTTC | CASSRLSSGGSSYNEQFF
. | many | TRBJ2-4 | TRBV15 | TGTGCCACCAGCAGAGAATTTAGGAACGGTCACGGAGCCAAAAACATTCAGTACTTC | CATSREFRNGHGAKNIQYF
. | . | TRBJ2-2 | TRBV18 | TGTGCCAGCTCACCTTTCCGGGGATGGGACACCGGGGAGCTGTTTTTT | CASSPFRGWDTGELFF
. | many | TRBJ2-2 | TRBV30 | TGTGCCGGGTCCGGTAACACCGGGGAGCTGTTTTTT | CAGSGNTGELFF
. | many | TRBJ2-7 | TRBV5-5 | TGTGCCAGCAGCTCCCCCCTGGCAGGGGACTACGAGCAGTACTTC | CASSSPLAGDYEQYF
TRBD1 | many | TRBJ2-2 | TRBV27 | TGTGCCAGCAGACCACAGGGGCCCGGGGAGCTGTTTTTT | CASRPQGPGELFF
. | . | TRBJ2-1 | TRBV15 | TGTGCCACCAGCAGAGTCCGGGACGGCGGACACCCGTACAATGAGCAGTTCTTC | CATSRVRDGGHPYNEQFF
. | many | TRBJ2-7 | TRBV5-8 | TGTGCCAGCAGCTTGAGCCCGGGAGCCTACGAGCAGTACTTC | CASSLSPGAYEQYF
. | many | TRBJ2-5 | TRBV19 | TGTGCCAGTAGTCCGGTCGCCCAGGAGACCCAGTACTTC | CASSPVAQETQYF
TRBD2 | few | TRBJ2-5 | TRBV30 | TGTGCCTGGAGTGTAAGAGCGGGGGGGCCGGAGACCCAGTACTTC | CAWSVRAGGPETQYF